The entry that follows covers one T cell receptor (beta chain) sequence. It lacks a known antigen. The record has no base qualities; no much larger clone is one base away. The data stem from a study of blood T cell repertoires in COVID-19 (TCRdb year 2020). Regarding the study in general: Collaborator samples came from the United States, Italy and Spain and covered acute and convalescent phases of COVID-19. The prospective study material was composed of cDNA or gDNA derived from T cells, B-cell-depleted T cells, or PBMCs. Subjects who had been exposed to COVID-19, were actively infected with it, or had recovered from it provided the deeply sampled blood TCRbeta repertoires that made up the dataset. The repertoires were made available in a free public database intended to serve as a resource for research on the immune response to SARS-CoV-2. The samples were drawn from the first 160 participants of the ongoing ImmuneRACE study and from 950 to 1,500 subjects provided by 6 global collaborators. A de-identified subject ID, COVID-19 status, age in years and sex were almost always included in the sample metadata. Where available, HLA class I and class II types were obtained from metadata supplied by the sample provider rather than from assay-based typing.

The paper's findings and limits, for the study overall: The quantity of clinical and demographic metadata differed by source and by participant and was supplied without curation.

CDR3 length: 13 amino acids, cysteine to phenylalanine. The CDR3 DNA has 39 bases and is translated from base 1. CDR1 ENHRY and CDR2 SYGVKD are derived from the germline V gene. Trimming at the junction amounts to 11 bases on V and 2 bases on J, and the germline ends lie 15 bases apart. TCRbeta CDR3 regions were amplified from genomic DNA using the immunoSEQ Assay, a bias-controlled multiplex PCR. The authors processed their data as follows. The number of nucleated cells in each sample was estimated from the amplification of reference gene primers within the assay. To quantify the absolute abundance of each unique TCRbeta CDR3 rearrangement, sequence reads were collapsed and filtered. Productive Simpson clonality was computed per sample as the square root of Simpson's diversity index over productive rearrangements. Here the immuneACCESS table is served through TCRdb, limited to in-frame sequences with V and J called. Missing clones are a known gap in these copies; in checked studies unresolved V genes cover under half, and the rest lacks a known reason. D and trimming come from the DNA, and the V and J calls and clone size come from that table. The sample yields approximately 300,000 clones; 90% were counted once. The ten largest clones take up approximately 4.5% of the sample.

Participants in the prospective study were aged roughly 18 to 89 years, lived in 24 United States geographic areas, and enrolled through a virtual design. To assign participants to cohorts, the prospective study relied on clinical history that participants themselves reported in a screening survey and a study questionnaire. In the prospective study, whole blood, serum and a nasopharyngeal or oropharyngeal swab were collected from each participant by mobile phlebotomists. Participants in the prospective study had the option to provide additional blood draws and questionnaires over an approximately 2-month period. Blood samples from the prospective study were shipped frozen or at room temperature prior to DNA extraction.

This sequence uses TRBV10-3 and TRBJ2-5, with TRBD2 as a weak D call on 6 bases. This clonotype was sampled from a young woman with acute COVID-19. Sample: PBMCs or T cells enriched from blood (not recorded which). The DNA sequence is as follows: TGTGCCGTTGGGACTGGGCTACAAGAGACCCAGTACTTC. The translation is CAVGTGLQETQYF.